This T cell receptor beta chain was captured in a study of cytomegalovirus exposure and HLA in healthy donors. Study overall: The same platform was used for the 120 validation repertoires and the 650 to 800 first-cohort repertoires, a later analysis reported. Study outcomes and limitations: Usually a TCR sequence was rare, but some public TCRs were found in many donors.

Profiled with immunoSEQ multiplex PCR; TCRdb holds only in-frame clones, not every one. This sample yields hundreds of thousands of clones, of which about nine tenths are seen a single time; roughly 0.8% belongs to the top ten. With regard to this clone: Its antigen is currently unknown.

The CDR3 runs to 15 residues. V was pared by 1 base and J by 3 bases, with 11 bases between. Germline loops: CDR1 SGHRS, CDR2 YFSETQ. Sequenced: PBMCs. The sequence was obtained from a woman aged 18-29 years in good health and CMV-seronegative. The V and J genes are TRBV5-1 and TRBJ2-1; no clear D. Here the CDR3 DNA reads TGCGCCAGCAGCTTGACGCAACTCGGCTACAATGAGCAGTTCTTC. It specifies CASSLTQLGYNEQFF.